These T cell receptor beta chains were read from a single sample in a study of graft-versus-host responses after intestinal transplantation. The assay was immunoSEQ multiplex PCR, and TCRdb's table has in-frame clones only and misses some. The sample lists around 100,000 clones, 91% seen once, with roughly 0.17% in the top ten. For these TCRs, the target antigens are not known. Specimen: unstimulated CD4+ T cells sorted from spleen or lymph node cells, collected before transplant. The receptors derive from a human donor who was the organ donor for an intestinal transplant. Each CDR3 is given with its conserved first and last residue. A D gene is named only where the DNA matches it firmly. Clone size is given for some rows only: seen once, a few or many times, or a class if the clone is expanded.

TRBJ2-4,.,.,TRBV11-2,CASSSSSSIQYF,TGTGCCAGCAGCTCTAGTTCATCCATTCAGTACTTC
TRBJ2-2,TRBD2,.,TRBV9,CASSVASGGFTGELFF,TGTGCCAGCAGCGTCGCTAGCGGGGGGTTCACCGGGGAGCTGTTTTTT
TRBJ2-2,TRBD2,once,TRBV7-9,CASGGEVTGELFF,TGTGCCAGCGGGGGGGAAGTCACCGGGGAGCTGTTTTTT
TRBJ2-3,TRBD2,.,TRBV29-1,CSAKTSGATDTQYF,TGCAGCGCGAAGACTAGCGGGGCCACAGATACGCAGTATTTT
TRBJ2-7,TRBD1,.,TRBV2,CASSQGGTGAYEQYF,TGTGCCAGCAGTCAGGGGGGGACAGGGGCCTACGAGCAGTACTTC
TRBJ2-2,.,.,TRBV30,CAWSVRRDTGELFF,TGTGCCTGGAGTGTTCGCAGGGACACCGGGGAGCTGTTTTTT
TRBJ2-1,.,.,TRBV6-5,CASREYRGEQFF,TGTGCCAGCAGGGAATATCGAGGTGAGCAGTTCTTC
TRBJ1-1,.,.,TRBV6-1,CASSTELPHTEAFF,TGTGCCAGCAGTACTGAATTGCCCCACACTGAAGCTTTCTTT
TRBJ2-1,.,.,TRBV27,CASSLKAARDNLNEQFF,TGTGCCAGCAGTTTAAAAGCAGCGAGGGACAATCTCAATGAGCAGTTCTTC
TRBJ1-6,.,.,TRBV6-5,CASSYSEQYNSPLHF,TGTGCCAGCAGTTACTCGGAACAGTATAATTCACCCCTCCACTTT
TRBJ2-7,.,.,TRBV11-2,CASRPGLFGSYEQYF,TGTGCCAGCAGGCCAGGGCTGTTCGGCTCCTACGAGCAGTACTTC
TRBJ2-2,.,.,TRBV9,CASSVLSWANTGELFF,TGTGCCAGCAGCGTACTTAGCTGGGCGAACACCGGGGAGCTGTTTTTT
TRBJ1-1,.,.,TRBV6-6,CASSYQAVEAFF,TGTGCCAGCAGTTACCAGGCCGTTGAAGCTTTCTTT
TRBJ1-2,.,.,TRBV4-3,CASSQKDPGVSGYTF,TGCGCCAGCAGCCAAAAGGACCCAGGGGTTAGTGGCTACACCTTC
TRBJ2-3,.,.,TRBV5-8,CASSLVGGRRYF,TGTGCCAGCAGCTTGGTGGGGGGTAGGCGGTATTTT
TRBJ2-7,TRBD2,.,TRBV9,CASSVGTSISIRHEQYF,TGTGCCAGCAGCGTAGGGACTAGCATCTCCATCCGGCACGAGCAGTACTTC
TRBJ1-2,.,.,TRBV15,CATSTRGQVNYGYTF,TGTGCCACCAGCACTCGGGGACAAGTAAACTATGGCTACACCTTC
TRBJ2-4,.,.,TRBV7-9,CASSSGLPLINIQYF,TGTGCCAGCAGCTCCGGCCTACCACTAATAAACATTCAGTACTTC
TRBJ1-3,.,.,TRBV10-2,CASSPGEIKNTIYF,TGCGCCAGCAGTCCAGGGGAGATAAAAAACACCATATATTTT
TRBJ2-5,.,few,TRBV7-6,CASSLVQGNAETQYF,TGTGCCAGCAGCTTAGTACAGGGTAATGCAGAGACCCAGTACTTC
TRBJ2-7,TRBD1,.,TRBV7-2,CASSHRDRGYEQYF,TGTGCCAGCAGCCACCGGGACAGGGGATACGAGCAGTACTTC
TRBJ2-3,TRBD1,.,TRBV4-3,CASSPGQFRTDTQYF,TGCGCCAGCAGCCCGGGACAGTTCCGCACAGATACGCAGTATTTT
TRBJ1-4,.,few,TRBV14,CASSHRQGGEKLFF,TGTGCCAGCAGCCATCGGCAGGGCGGTGAAAAACTGTTTTTT
TRBJ2-1,TRBD2,.,TRBV4-3,CASSLAGGPEQFF,TGCGCCAGCAGCCTAGCGGGGGGGCCTGAGCAGTTCTTC
TRBJ1-6,.,.,TRBV7-3,CASSLGGGNSPLHF,TGTGCCAGCAGCTTAGGGGGAGGTAATTCCCCCCTCCACTTT
TRBJ2-3,.,.,TRBV11-3,CASSPRGQSSSTDTQYF,TGTGCCAGCAGCCCCCGAGGACAGAGTTCTAGCACAGATACGCAGTATTTT
TRBJ2-5,TRBD1,.,TRBV5-1,CASSLRDRGKETQYF,TGCGCCAGCAGCTTAAGAGACAGGGGGAAAGAGACCCAGTACTTC
TRBJ1-5,.,once,TRBV28,CASSLPTGSNQPQHF,TGTGCCAGCAGTTTACCTACAGGGAGCAATCAGCCCCAGCATTTT
TRBJ1-1,TRBD1,.,TRBV5-1,CASSPLDRGVFF,TGCGCCAGCAGCCCCCTGGACAGGGGGGTTTTCTTT
TRBJ2-5,TRBD2,once,TRBV5-6,CASSRSGSQETQYF,TGTGCCAGCAGCCGTAGCGGGAGCCAAGAGACCCAGTACTTC
TRBJ1-2,.,.,TRBV4-2,CASSQERGSGGYTF,TGTGCCAGCAGCCAAGAACGAGGGTCAGGTGGCTACACCTTC
TRBJ2-1,TRBD2,.,TRBV7-3,CASSLGLAVYNEQFF,TGTGCCAGCAGCTTGGGACTAGCGGTCTACAATGAGCAGTTCTTC
TRBJ1-6,.,.,TRBV21-1,CASRKGTGQGNYNSPLHF,TGTGCCAGCAGGAAAGGGACAGGACAAGGAAACTATAATTCACCCCTCCACTTT
TRBJ1-1,.,.,TRBV2,CASSEEGGYPEAFF,TGTGCCAGCAGTGAGGAGGGAGGTTACCCTGAAGCTTTCTTT
TRBJ1-1,.,.,TRBV13,CASSGGSMTAGAEAFF,TGTGCCAGCAGCGGGGGCTCGATGACGGCGGGGGCTGAAGCTTTCTTT
TRBJ1-4,.,.,TRBV5-5,CASSLSPLENEKLFF,TGTGCCAGCAGCTTGTCACCGCTAGAGAATGAAAAACTGTTTTTT
TRBJ2-3,TRBD1,.,TRBV5-6,CASSTRGQGTQYF,TGTGCCAGCAGCACTCGCGGACAGGGTACGCAGTATTTT
TRBJ2-5,.,.,TRBV5-4,CASSLVQAETQYF,TGTGCCAGCAGCCTGGTGCAGGCCGAGACCCAGTACTTC
TRBJ1-5,.,.,TRBV5-1,CASSLESGNQPQHF,TGCGCCAGCAGCTTGGAGTCAGGGAATCAGCCCCAGCATTTT
TRBJ1-6,.,.,TRBV18,CASSLRVTNSPLHF,TGTGCCAGCTCCCTCCGGGTTACAAATTCACCCCTCCACTTT
TRBJ2-2,.,.,TRBV19,CASSYTANTGELFF,TGTGCCAGTAGTTATACGGCGAACACCGGGGAGCTGTTTTTT
TRBJ2-2,.,.,TRBV7-3,CASSLTGELFF,TGTGCCAGCAGCCTCACCGGGGAGCTGTTTTTT
TRBJ1-5,.,.,TRBV28,CASSSGGMGQPQHF,TGTGCCAGCAGTTCCGGGGGAATGGGTCAGCCCCAGCATTTT
TRBJ1-4,TRBD1,few,TRBV5-1,CASSLDGDRGKKLFF,TGCGCCAGCAGCTTGGATGGTGACAGGGGAAAAAAACTGTTTTTT
TRBJ2-7,.,.,TRBV15,CATSSQQGAYEQYF,TGTGCCACCAGCAGTCAACAGGGAGCCTACGAGCAGTACTTC
TRBJ2-7,TRBD1,.,TRBV27,CASSSIRQGFGYEQYF,TGTGCCAGCAGCTCGATCAGACAGGGGTTCGGATACGAGCAGTACTTC
TRBJ2-7,TRBD2,.,TRBV4-2,CASSQRGGGGYYEQYF,TGTGCCAGCAGCCAAAGAGGCGGGGGTGGTTACTACGAGCAGTACTTC
TRBJ1-2,.,.,TRBV4-3,CASSQDPQSGYGYGYTF,TGCGCCAGCAGCCAAGATCCCCAGTCGGGGTACGGCTATGGCTACACCTTC
TRBJ2-2,TRBD2,.,TRBV5-1,CASSLVGLGSTGELFF,TGCGCCAGCAGCTTGGTAGGACTAGGGAGCACCGGGGAGCTGTTTTTT